This is a list of T cell receptor beta chains from one sample in a study of PD-L1 blockade in urothelial cancer. Clones were sequenced by immunoSEQ multiplex PCR, and TCRdb holds only the in-frame ones, with some missing. The sample yields more than 40,000 clones, about 88% seen once. The specimen comprised PBMCs, sampled around atezolizumab (anti-PD-L1) treatment. All receptors derive from a woman in her fifties or sixties with urothelial cancer. CDR3s include the opening cysteine and the closing phenylalanine or tryptophan. The D gene is left open where the match is weak. The size field is filled for only some rows; it gives once, few, many or a size class.

V: TRBV7-6; D: TRBD2; J: TRBJ2-2; size: -; CDR3: CASSLDPPRTSGGPGELFF; DNA: TGTGCCAGCAGCTTAGATCCCCCAAGGACTAGCGGGGGCCCCGGGGAGCTGTTTTTT
V: TRBV28; D: TRBD2; J: TRBJ2-7; size: -; CDR3: CASSFKRDREQYF; DNA: TGTGCCAGCAGTTTCAAGCGGGATAGGGAGCAGTACTTC
V: TRBV7-3; D: TRBD1; J: TRBJ2-7; size: once; CDR3: CASSLGQGAYEQYF; DNA: TGTGCCAGCAGCCTGGGACAGGGGGCCTACGAGCAGTACTTC
V: TRBV7-2; D: -; J: TRBJ2-7; size: -; CDR3: CASSLRLVMSNEQYF; DNA: TGTGCCAGCAGCTTGCGACTAGTAATGTCAAACGAGCAGTACTTC
V: TRBV7-3; D: TRBD1; J: TRBJ1-2; size: -; CDR3: CASSQRQGYGYTF; DNA: TGTGCCAGCAGCCAAAGACAGGGCTATGGCTACACCTTC
V: TRBV5-8; D: TRBD1; J: TRBJ2-7; size: -; CDR3: CASIDPAGGYEQYF; DNA: TGTGCCAGCATCGATCCCGCAGGGGGCTACGAGCAGTACTTC
V: TRBV14; D: TRBD2; J: TRBJ2-4; size: once; CDR3: CASSRNSGAIQYF; DNA: TGTGCCAGCAGCCGGAATAGCGGGGCCATTCAGTACTTC
V: TRBV19; D: -; J: TRBJ2-3; size: -; CDR3: CASSTRHSGGGPKETDTQYF; DNA: TGTGCCAGTAGTACCCGCCATTCTGGAGGTGGACCCAAGGAGACAGATACGCAGTATTTT
V: TRBV9; D: TRBD1; J: TRBJ2-7; size: -; CDR3: CASRARAGGQQYF; DNA: TGTGCCAGCAGAGCCAGGGCAGGGGGCCAGCAGTACTTC
V: TRBV6-1; D: -; J: TRBJ1-2; size: once; CDR3: CASRTIPSANYGYTF; DNA: TGTGCCAGCAGAACCATTCCGTCAGCTAACTATGGCTACACCTTC
V: TRBV18; D: -; J: TRBJ2-7; size: -; CDR3: CASSPSLGRGSYEQYF; DNA: TGTGCCAGCTCACCATCATTGGGTCGAGGTTCCTACGAGCAGTACTTC
V: TRBV7-2; D: -; J: TRBJ2-1; size: once; CDR3: CASSYTSSYNEQFF; DNA: TGTGCCAGCAGCTACACGTCCTCCTACAATGAGCAGTTCTTC
V: TRBV1; D: -; J: TRBJ2-1; size: once; CDR3: CTSSQDPPGLAEGLNEQFF; DNA: TGCACCAGCAGCCAAGATCCCCCGGGACTAGCGGAAGGTCTGAATGAGCAGTTCTTC
V: TRBV5-4; D: TRBD1; J: TRBJ1-4; size: -; CDR3: CASSVGQGDEKLFF; DNA: TGTGCCAGCAGCGTTGGACAGGGAGATGAAAAACTGTTTTTT
V: TRBV27; D: TRBD1; J: TRBJ2-3; size: once; CDR3: CASRRTGAADTQYF; DNA: TGTGCCAGCAGGCGGACAGGGGCCGCAGATACGCAGTATTTT
V: TRBV5-1; D: -; J: TRBJ2-3; size: -; CDR3: CASSLQQVPTDTQYF; DNA: TGCGCCAGCAGCTTGCAACAGGTCCCCACAGATACGCAGTATTTT
V: TRBV19; D: -; J: TRBJ2-1; size: -; CDR3: CASRPTRGTDNEQFF; DNA: TGTGCCAGTAGACCGACTAGGGGAACCGACAATGAGCAGTTCTTC
V: TRBV29-1; D: TRBD1; J: TRBJ2-1; size: -; CDR3: CSVGDRGAYNEQFF; DNA: TGCAGCGTGGGAGACAGGGGGGCATACAATGAGCAGTTCTTC
V: TRBV4-1; D: TRBD2; J: TRBJ2-3; size: -; CDR3: CASSQVGTSGSATDTQYF; DNA: TGCGCCAGCAGCCAAGTGGGGACTAGCGGGAGCGCCACAGATACGCAGTATTTT
V: TRBV7-7; D: TRBD1; J: TRBJ2-1; size: -; CDR3: CASSRDRANEQFF; DNA: TGTGCCAGCAGCCGAGACAGGGCAAATGAGCAGTTCTTC
V: TRBV15; D: TRBD1; J: TRBJ2-2; size: once; CDR3: CATSREDRVGELFF; DNA: TGTGCCACCAGCAGAGAGGACAGGGTCGGGGAGCTGTTTTTT
V: TRBV10-3; D: TRBD1; J: TRBJ2-7; size: -; CDR3: CAIRGTESSYEQYF; DNA: TGTGCCATCAGAGGGACAGAGAGCTCCTACGAGCAGTACTTC
V: TRBV4-1; D: TRBD1; J: TRBJ2-3; size: -; CDR3: CASTRDRLTDTQYF; DNA: TGCGCCAGCACCCGGGACAGGCTCACAGATACGCAGTATTTT
V: TRBV5-4; D: TRBD1; J: TRBJ2-5; size: -; CDR3: CASSLPTGIQETQYF; DNA: TGTGCCAGCAGCTTACCGACAGGGATCCAAGAGACCCAGTACTTC
V: TRBV5-1; D: TRBD2; J: TRBJ2-3; size: -; CDR3: CASRAGGPVDTQYF; DNA: TGCGCCAGCAGGGCGGGAGGGCCGGTAGATACGCAGTATTTT
V: TRBV18; D: -; J: TRBJ2-7; size: -; CDR3: CASSPRTAAGEQYF; DNA: TGTGCCAGCTCACCCCGGACGGCCGCGGGCGAGCAGTACTTC
V: TRBV4-2; D: TRBD1; J: TRBJ1-1; size: few; CDR3: CASSQMDRITSEAFF; DNA: TGTGCCAGCAGCCAAATGGACAGGATAACCAGTGAAGCTTTCTTT
V: TRBV7-9; D: TRBD2; J: TRBJ2-3; size: -; CDR3: CASSLGVAGGTSSTDTQYF; DNA: TGTGCCAGCAGCTTGGGCGTCGCGGGGGGGACTTCTAGCACAGATACGCAGTATTTT
V: TRBV18; D: TRBD1; J: TRBJ1-4; size: -; CDR3: CASSPLDRGGEKLFF; DNA: TGTGCCAGCTCACCACTCGACAGGGGGGGCGAAAAACTGTTTTTT
V: TRBV10-1; D: TRBD2; J: TRBJ2-1; size: few; CDR3: CASGSSGRNEQFF; DNA: TGCGCCAGCGGATCTAGCGGGAGAAATGAGCAGTTCTTC
V: TRBV19; D: TRBD1; J: TRBJ2-7; size: -; CDR3: CASSIISGTGAYEQYF; DNA: TGTGCCAGTAGTATAATTTCTGGGACAGGGGCCTACGAGCAGTACTTC
V: TRBV6-5; D: TRBD1; J: TRBJ2-7; size: -; CDR3: CASSSGTGGFSYF; DNA: TGTGCCAGCAGTTCCGGGACAGGGGGATTCTCGTACTTC
V: TRBV10-3; D: TRBD1; J: TRBJ2-7; size: -; CDR3: CAIRTGDDEQYF; DNA: TGTGCCATCAGGACAGGGGACGACGAGCAGTACTTC
V: TRBV6-6; D: -; J: TRBJ2-5; size: -; CDR3: CASSYSGRGQETQYF; DNA: TGTGCCAGCAGTTACTCGGGCCGGGGTCAAGAGACCCAGTACTTC
V: TRBV9; D: -; J: TRBJ1-6; size: -; CDR3: CASSVSDSYNSPLHF; DNA: TGTGCCAGCAGCGTCTCGGACAGCTATAATTCACCCCTCCACTTT
V: TRBV7-8; D: TRBD1; J: TRBJ2-2; size: few; CDR3: CASSFSGQGNGELFF; DNA: TGTGCCAGCAGCTTCTCGGGACAGGGGAACGGGGAGCTGTTTTTT
V: TRBV18; D: -; J: TRBJ1-3; size: -; CDR3: CASSEGVSGNTIYF; DNA: TGTGCCAGCTCCGAAGGAGTCTCTGGAAACACCATATATTTT
V: TRBV7-3; D: TRBD2; J: TRBJ2-3; size: -; CDR3: CASSLTSGTDTQYF; DNA: TGTGCCAGCAGCCTGACTAGCGGCACAGATACGCAGTATTTT
V: TRBV7-9; D: TRBD1; J: TRBJ1-1; size: few; CDR3: CASSLVERTGAFF; DNA: TGTGCCAGCAGCTTAGTAGAGAGGACAGGGGCTTTCTTT
V: TRBV25-1; D: TRBD1; J: TRBJ2-7; size: -; CDR3: CASSERTGSLYEQYF; DNA: TGTGCCAGCAGTGAACGGACAGGGTCCCTTTACGAGCAGTACTTC
V: TRBV21-1; D: -; J: TRBJ2-4; size: -; CDR3: CAILGQTTKNIQYF; DNA: TGTGCCATCTTAGGACAGACTACCAAAAACATTCAGTACTTC
V: TRBV7-8; D: TRBD2; J: TRBJ2-7; size: -; CDR3: CASSKGTSAGGEQYF; DNA: TGTGCCAGCAGCAAAGGGACTAGCGCTGGAGGGGAGCAGTACTTC
V: TRBV11-2; D: TRBD1; J: TRBJ1-1; size: once; CDR3: CASSFKQGATEAFF; DNA: TGTGCCAGCAGCTTCAAGCAGGGGGCGACTGAAGCTTTCTTT
V: TRBV28; D: -; J: TRBJ1-1; size: -; CDR3: CASREGRSNTEAFF; DNA: TGTGCCAGCAGGGAGGGTAGGTCGAACACTGAAGCTTTCTTT
V: TRBV10-3; D: TRBD1; J: TRBJ1-1; size: -; CDR3: CAISGPGQGNTEAFF; DNA: TGTGCCATCAGTGGACCGGGACAGGGGAACACTGAAGCTTTCTTT
V: TRBV5-4; D: -; J: TRBJ2-1; size: -; CDR3: CASSPWRGTDNEQFF; DNA: TGTGCCAGCAGCCCCTGGAGGGGCACGGACAATGAGCAGTTCTTC
V: TRBV6-6; D: -; J: TRBJ2-7; size: -; CDR3: CASSSLEHYEQYF; DNA: TGTGCCAGCAGTTCACTGGAGCACTACGAGCAGTACTTC
V: TRBV11-3; D: TRBD2; J: TRBJ2-3; size: -; CDR3: CASSPGLAGGTDTQYF; DNA: TGTGCCAGCAGCCCCGGACTAGCGGGGGGCACAGATACGCAGTATTTT
V: TRBV27; D: TRBD2; J: TRBJ2-7; size: -; CDR3: CASRTSAYEQYF; DNA: TGTGCCAGCAGGACTAGCGCCTACGAGCAGTACTTC
V: TRBV7-6; D: -; J: TRBJ2-1; size: -; CDR3: CASSLVAAEQFF; DNA: TGTGCCAGCAGCTTAGTAGCGGCCGAGCAGTTCTTC
V: TRBV28; D: -; J: TRBJ2-7; size: -; CDR3: CASSSSFYEQYF; DNA: TGTGCCAGCAGTTCAAGCTTTTACGAGCAGTACTTC